This T cell receptor beta chain stems from a study of identical twins. Regarding the study as a whole: Within twin pairs, the out-of-frame alpha sequences they shared showed excess low generation probability.

TCRdb redid the calling of the 5' RACE reads with MiXCR, one entry per CDR3 protein. The sample consists of about 470,000 distinct CDR3 sequences, 24% of them appearing once. As regards this clonotype: Its antigen is currently unknown.

The data were also submitted as part of a second study, on T cells expressing NK-cell markers. This second study says: Over 5 donors carried dominant NKG2C+ clonotypes that made up roughly 1.0-7.0% of their CD8+ T cells.

Sequencing used CD4+ T cells sorted from blood. The receptor was isolated from a woman under 30 in good health.

The CDR3 coding sequence is TGTGCCAGCAGGCGACAACCCGGATCCCACAATGAGCAGTTCTTC. It is translated as CASRRQPGSHNEQFF. The chain uses TRBV7-3 and TRBJ2-1; D not certain. This CDR3 comprises 15 residues. From germline, CDR1 is SGHTA and CDR2 FQGTGA. V was cut by 6 bases and J by 5 bases, with 17 bases left in between.